The present entry profiles one TCR beta chain with its context. TCRdb reprocessed the RT-PCR reads via MiXCR and lists one record per CDR3 protein. Of hundreds of thousands of distinct CDR3 sequences in the sample, 20% to 25% were seen once. This specimen comes from a study of response to subunit inactivated influenza vaccine. Germline values: CDR1 DFQATT, CDR2 SNEGSKA (reference sequence). There are 17 residues in the CDR3. Trimming stripped 5 bases from V and 7 bases from J, with 27 bases between. Sequenced here: PBMCs from blood, sampled approximately 20 months after vaccination. V gene TRBV20-1 combines with J gene TRBJ2-1; possibly TRBD2 for D (5 bases). This receptor was taken from a man aged 50-75 years who received an inactivated influenza vaccine. The CDR3 loop is CSARHLRLSGIRNEQFF. Written as DNA, the CDR3 is TGCAGTGCTCGTCACCTGCGGCTAAGCGGTATTAGAAATGAGCAGTTCTTC.